The 25 T cell receptor beta chains below come from one sample, sequenced in a study of breast tumors, draining lymph nodes, adjacent tissues. The lymph nodes were axillary draining lymph nodes from breast cancer patients. TCRdb re-derived calls from the multiplex PCR reads in MiXCR, one entry per CDR3 protein. The sample records approximately 190,000 distinct CDR3 sequences, around 29% being singletons. Sequenced: axillary lymph node tissue. These receptors all stem from a female donor with breast cancer. Some clones in this sample may be carry-over from other donors' samples.

The rearrangement joins TRBV5-1 to TRBJ1-6; a weak D match, TRBD1 (5 bases). CDR1 and CDR2 (germline): SGHRS, YFSETQ. V was trimmed by 4 bases and J by 10 bases, leaving 18 bases between them. There are 15 residues in the CDR3. For the CDR3, the DNA is TGCGCCAGCAGCCAAGTCGTGAGGGGAAGGTCACCCCTCCACTTT. It is translated as CASSQVVRGRSPLHF.

This clonotype has at least ten counts. The chain joins TRBV19 to TRBJ1-2; D is unresolved. Germline V gene sequence: CDR1 LNHDA, CDR2 SQIVND (reference sequence). CDR3 length: 14 residues. V dropped 5 bases and J dropped 8 bases, with 18 bases sitting between them. CDR3 nucleotide sequence: TGTGCCAGTAGTCCCGGTCGTAGACGCGAAGGCTACACCTTC. The encoded protein is CASSPGRRREGYTF.

The chain uses TRBV24-1 and TRBJ2-2; D unresolved. This CDR3 has 15 amino acids. The V gene's germline CDR1 is KGHDR and CDR2 SFDVKD. Trimming shortened V by 3 bases and J by 1 base, and 8 bases separated the two germline ends. In DNA form, the CDR3 reads TGTGCCACCAGTGATGATCCATTGAACACCGGGGAGCTGTTTTTT. This sequence encodes CATSDDPLNTGELFF.

This clonotype was seen repeatedly, ten times or more. V gene TRBV11-2 combines with J gene TRBJ1-6; no reliable D call. The V end was cut by 4 bases, the J end by 0 bases, with 13 bases between. The CDR3 consists of 17 residues. Germline values: CDR1 SGHAT, CDR2 FQNNGV. The DNA of the CDR3 is TGTGCCAGCAGCTCACAACCAACCAGCTCCTATAATTCACCCCTCCACTTT. This encodes CASSSQPTSSYNSPLHF.

As concerns this clonotype: A clone one base away is much larger, so this may be a read error. The chain combines TRBV20-1 with TRBJ2-7; a possible D gene is TRBD2 (5 bases). CDR3 length: 14 amino acids. Per the germline V gene, CDR1 is DFQATT and CDR2 is SNEGSKA (reference sequence). The CDR3 DNA follows: TGCAGCGTCCGGGAAGCGAAACCACCCTCCGAGCAGTACTTC. This gives the protein CSVREAKPPSEQYF.

About this clonotype: A much larger clone lies a single base off, so this may be a read error. This sequence joins TRBV6-5 and TRBJ2-1; the D gene could be TRBD1 or TRBD2 (5 bases each). This CDR3 region has 11 residues. Germline V gives CDR1 MNHEY, CDR2 SVGAGI. Here the CDR3 DNA reads TGTGCCAGCACGAGGGGCGATGAGCGGTTCTTC. Its protein is CASTRGDERFF.

This clonotype was counted many times. V gene TRBV2 combines with J gene TRBJ2-3; 10 bases are a match to TRBD1. In germline, CDR1 is SNHLY, CDR2 FYNNEI. The V gene end was trimmed by 3 bases and the J gene end by 5 bases; junction bases not matched to a gene: 2. CDR3 length: 14 amino acids. CDR3 coding DNA: TGTGCCAGCAGTGACGGGACAGGGGAAGATACGCAGTATTTT. Protein product: CASSDGTGEDTQYF.

At least ten counts were recorded for this clonotype. The chain joins TRBV5-1 to TRBJ1-2; TRBD1 agrees at 12 bases. This CDR3 is 17 amino acids long. With 4 bases clipped from V and 4 bases from J, the junction kept 11 bases outside the gene matches. CDR1 SGHRS and CDR2 YFSETQ come from the germline V gene. The CDR3 sequence is CASSLGQGASSGYGYTF. Written as DNA, the CDR3 is TGCGCCAGCAGCCTGGGACAGGGGGCGAGTTCGGGCTATGGCTACACCTTC.

This clonotype was seen more than once but under ten times. CDR3 in amino acids: CASSHPRTALNTGELFF. CDR3 coding DNA: TGTGCCAGCAGTCACCCCCGGACAGCATTGAACACCGGGGAGCTGTTTTTT. V and J are TRBV6-2 or TRBV6-3 and TRBJ2-2, with D maybe TRBD1 (6 bases). The CDR3 has 17 amino acids. The V and J ends lost 5 bases and 1 base respectively, with 17 bases between them. Germline CDR1 is MNHEY and CDR2 is SVGEGT.

This clonotype was detected a few times. Just one base apart from a much larger clone, this may be a read error. This chain joins TRBV7-9 and TRBJ2-5; TRBD2 matches at 13 bases. The CDR3 is 17 amino acids. Germline V gene data show CDR1 as SEHNR and CDR2 as FQNEAQ (reference sequence). V lost 5 bases to trimming and J lost 9 bases; unmatched junction nucleotides: 15. CDR3 in amino acids: CASSTTSGGAPGEPQYF. In DNA, the CDR3 is TGTGCCAGCAGCACCACTAGCGGGGGGGCCCCGGGGGAGCCCCAGTACTTC.

The V gene is TRBV25-1, the J gene TRBJ1-5; D is unresolved. Germline CDR1 reads MGHDK; CDR2 reads SYGVNS. The CDR3 has 16 residues. Trimming took 4 bases from V and 2 from J, leaving 15 bases between them. Written as DNA, the CDR3 is TGTGCCAGCAGTGCTAGAGAAGACATACGCAATCAGCCCCAGCATTTT. Amino acid sequence: CASSAREDIRNQPQHF.

This clonotype appeared many times. The genes are TRBV2 and TRBJ2-1, with D perhaps matching TRBD2 (6 bases). The length of the CDR3 is 15 residues. Germline lookup yields CDR1 SNHLY and CDR2 FYNNEI. Trimming took off 5 bases at V and 5 bases at J, with 16 bases between the two ends. The CDR3 coding sequence is TGTGCCAGCAGTCCGGGACTTAGTGGGAACAATGAGCAGTTCTTC. As protein: CASSPGLSGNNEQFF. Based on the CDR3 plus reference TRBV2 and TRBJ2-1, the full variable domain is EPEVTQTPSHQVTQMGQEVILRCVPISNHLYFYWYRQILGQKVEFLVSFYNNEISEKSEIFDDQFSVERPDGSNFTLKIRSTKLEDSAMYFCASSPGLSGNNEQFFGPGTRLTVL.

The J gene is TRBJ2-1, the V gene TRBV20-1; TRBD1 aligns across 9 bases. The J segment lost 4 bases and the V segment lost 6 bases, leaving 10 bases of the junction unmatched. The length of the CDR3 is 15 residues. CDR1 and CDR2 from the germline V gene are DFQATT and SNEGSKA (reference sequence). The CDR3 DNA reads TGCAGTGCCCTAAGACCCGACAGGGGGTACAATGAGCAGTTCTTC. Its translation: CSALRPDRGYNEQFF.

Ten or more counts support this clonotype. The CDR3 here is CASSSAGTGIDTQYF. CDR3 DNA sequence: TGTGCCAGCAGTTCCGCGGGGACAGGGATAGATACGCAGTATTTT. The chain recombines TRBV28 with TRBJ2-3, with TRBD1 matching 9 bases. CDR1 and CDR2 (germline): MDHEN, SYDVKM. This CDR3 spans 15 amino acids. With 4 bases clipped from V and 5 bases from J, the junction kept 7 bases outside the gene matches.

This clonotype was detected ten times or more. The genes are TRBV2 and TRBJ1-2; D may be TRBD1 (6 bases). The CDR3 is 14 residues long. V lost 7 bases and J lost 2, with 14 bases in between. Germline V gene sequence: CDR1 SNHLY, CDR2 FYNNEI. The CDR3 region is CASTSGTTNYGYTF. In DNA, the CDR3 is TGTGCCAGCACCTCAGGGACAACAAACTATGGCTACACCTTC. The full variable domain, its missing parts supplied by reference TRBV2 and TRBJ1-2, is EPEVTQTPSHQVTQMGQEVILRCVPISNHLYFYWYRQILGQKVEFLVSFYNNEISEKSEIFDDQFSVERPDGSNFTLKIRSTKLEDSAMYFCASTSGTTNYGYTFGSGTRLTVV.

The sample holds a few counts of this clonotype. The V call is TRBV6-5, the J call TRBJ2-7; 7 bases are a match to TRBD1. Germline V gene data show CDR1 as MNHEY and CDR2 as SVGAGI. The J segment lost 0 bases and the V segment lost 5 bases, leaving 4 bases of the junction unmatched. This CDR3 has 14 residues. In nucleotides, the CDR3 is TGTGCCAGCAGTCACGGACAGGACTCCTACGAGCAGTACTTC. This sequence encodes CASSHGQDSYEQYF.

This clonotype was detected ten times or more. The chain has TRBV7-2 and TRBJ1-5; TRBD1 is a possible D gene (5 bases). V was trimmed by 2 bases and J by 4 bases, leaving 12 bases between them. Germline V gives CDR1 SGHTA, CDR2 FQGNSA. The CDR3 runs to 15 residues. Here the CDR3 DNA reads TGTGCCAGCAGCTTAATTTCCGAGGGGAATCAGCCCCAGCATTTT. Protein: CASSLISEGNQPQHF.

Points on this clonotype: It may be a read error: a sequence one base away is much more abundant. The chain carries TRBV7-8 and TRBJ2-5, with a tentative D call TRBD1 (7 bases). CDR1 and CDR2 from the germline V gene are SGHVS and FQNEAQ. The CDR3 length is 15 residues. The CDR3 protein is CASSLVRTGGQTQHF. CDR3 bases: TGTGCCAGCAGCTTAGTTAGGACAGGAGGGCAGACCCAGCACTTC.

As regards this clonotype: The CDR3 does not end in the conserved phenylalanine or tryptophan, so this is likely a read error. The chain uses TRBV20-1 and TRBJ1-1, with D tentatively TRBD1 (5 bases). From germline, CDR1 is DFQATT and CDR2 SNEGSKA (reference sequence). The length of the CDR3 is 15 residues. DNA for the CDR3: TGCACCACAGGAACCGATCGGGACTTGAACACTGAAGCTTTCGTT. It codes for CTTGTDRDLNTEAFV.

The chain has TRBV4-3 and TRBJ1-1; the D gene is possibly TRBD1 (5 bases). The germline V and J ends were trimmed by 0 bases and 3 bases, with 8 bases remaining between them. This CDR3 is 14 amino acids long. CDR1 is LGHNA, CDR2 YSLEER, per germline. In DNA form, the CDR3 reads TGCGCCAGCAGCCAAGATACAGGATACACTGAAGCTTTCTTT. Its protein is CASSQDTGYTEAFF.

Note on this clonotype: An end of the junction differs from the germline gene, which may be a read error. V gene TRBV20-1 combines with J gene TRBJ2-1; no clear D gene. CDR3 length: 15 residues. The germline V gene has CDR1 DFQATT and CDR2 SNEGSKA (reference sequence). The CDR3 nucleotides are TGCAGTGCTATCTCAAACAGCAGAGACTCCAATGAGCAGCTCTTC. Protein product: CSAISNSRDSNEQLF.

This clonotype was seen a handful of times. The CDR3 DNA reads TGTGCCAGCATACGCGATGAGCAGTTCTTC. Protein sequence: CASIRDEQFF. The chain couples TRBV27 to TRBJ2-1; D is unresolved. The CDR3 has 10 amino acids. The V and J ends lost 7 bases and 8 bases respectively, with 6 bases between them. Germline V lookup: CDR1 MNHEY, CDR2 SMNVEV (reference sequence).

The gene calls are TRBV6-4 and TRBJ1-1; the match to TRBD1 covers 10 bases. The CDR3 totals 14 residues. CDR1 and CDR2 (germline): MRHNA, SNTAGT. With V trimmed by 7 bases and J by 5 bases, 7 bases remained unmatched. The CDR3 spells CASNRTGGCTEAFF. CDR3 DNA: TGTGCCAGCAATAGGACAGGGGGTTGTACTGAAGCTTTCTTT.

This clonotype was seen ten or more times. The rearrangement links TRBV5-1 to TRBJ2-7; TRBD2 might be the D (5 bases). The V end lost 4 bases, the J end lost 0 bases, and 14 bases lay between the germline ends. From germline, CDR1 is SGHRS and CDR2 YFSETQ. The CDR3 has 15 amino acids. The CDR3 DNA reads TGCGCCAGCAGCCCCCGGGAAGGGAGCTCCTACGAGCAGTACTTC. Translation gives CASSPREGSSYEQYF.

V is TRBV19 and J is TRBJ1-1, with TRBD1 matching 8 bases. The V gene end was trimmed by 3 bases and the J gene end by 7 bases; junction bases not matched to a gene: 10. The CDR3 runs 15 residues. Looked up from germline, CDR1 is LNHDA and CDR2 is SQIVND (reference sequence). The CDR3 DNA sequence: TGTGCCAGTAGTATCCGGGCAGGGGGCATGATTGAAGCTTTCTTT. Translated: CASSIRAGGMIEAFF.